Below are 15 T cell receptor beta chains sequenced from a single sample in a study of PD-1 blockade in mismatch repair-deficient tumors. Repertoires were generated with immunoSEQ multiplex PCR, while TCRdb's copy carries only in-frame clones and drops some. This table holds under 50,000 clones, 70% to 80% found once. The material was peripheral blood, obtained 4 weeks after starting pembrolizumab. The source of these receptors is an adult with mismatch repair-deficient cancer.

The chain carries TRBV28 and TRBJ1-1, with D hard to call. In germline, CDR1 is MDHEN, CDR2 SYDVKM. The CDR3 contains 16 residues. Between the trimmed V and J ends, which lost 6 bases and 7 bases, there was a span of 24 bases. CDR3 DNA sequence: TGTGCCAGCAGCCCGGCTGGGTCCGAAAACCTAGGTGAAGCTTTCTTT. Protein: CASSPAGSENLGEAFF.

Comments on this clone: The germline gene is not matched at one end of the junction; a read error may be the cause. In DNA, the CDR3 is TGTGCCAGCAGCCAGGGCGGGAGCTCCCACAATGAGCAGTTCTTC. Its protein is CASSQGGSSHNEQFF. V and J are TRBV5-6 and TRBJ2-1; 7 bases agree with TRBD2. Germline V gives CDR1 SGHDT, CDR2 YYEEEE. CDR3 length: 15 amino acids.

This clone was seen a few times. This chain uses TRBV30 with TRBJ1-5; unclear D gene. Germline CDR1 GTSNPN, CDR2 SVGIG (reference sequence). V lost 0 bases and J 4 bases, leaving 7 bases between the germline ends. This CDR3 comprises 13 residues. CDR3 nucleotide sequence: TGTGCCTGGAGTGTAGTGGAAAATCAGCCCCAGCATTTT. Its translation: CAWSVVENQPQHF.

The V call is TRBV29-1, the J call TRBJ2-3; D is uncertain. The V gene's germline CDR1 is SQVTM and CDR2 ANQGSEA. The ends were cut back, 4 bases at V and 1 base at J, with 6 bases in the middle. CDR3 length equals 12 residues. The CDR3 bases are TGCAGCGTTGTCACAGGCACAGATACGCAGTATTTT. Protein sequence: CSVVTGTDTQYF.

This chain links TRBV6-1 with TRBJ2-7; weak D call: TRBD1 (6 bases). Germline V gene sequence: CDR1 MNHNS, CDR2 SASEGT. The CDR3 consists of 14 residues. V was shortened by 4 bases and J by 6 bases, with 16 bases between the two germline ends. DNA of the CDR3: TGTGCCAGCAGTGTACAGGGCCTGATGGGCGAGCAGTACTTC. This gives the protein CASSVQGLMGEQYF.

The CDR3 DNA is TGTGCCTGGAGTGTTGGACAGGCTTTCCAAGAGACCCAGTACTTC. It specifies CAWSVGQAFQETQYF. V usage is TRBV30 and J usage is TRBJ2-5; 7 bases map to TRBD1. The CDR3 runs 15 residues. Germline CDR1 GTSNPN, CDR2 SVGIG (reference sequence). J gave up 1 base and V 0 bases, and 5 bases lay outside the gene matches.

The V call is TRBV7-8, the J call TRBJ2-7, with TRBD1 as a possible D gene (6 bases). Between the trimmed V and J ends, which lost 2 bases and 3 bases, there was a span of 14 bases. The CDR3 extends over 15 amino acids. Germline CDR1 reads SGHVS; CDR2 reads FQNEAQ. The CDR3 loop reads CASSLLPGQYYEQYF. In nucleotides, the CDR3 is TGTGCCAGCAGCTTACTCCCGGGACAATACTACGAGCAGTACTTC.

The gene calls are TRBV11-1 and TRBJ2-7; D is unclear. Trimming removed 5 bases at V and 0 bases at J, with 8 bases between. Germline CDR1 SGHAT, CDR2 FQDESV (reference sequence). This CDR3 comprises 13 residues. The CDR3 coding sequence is TGTGCCAGCAGCCGAGTTGACTCCTACGAGCAGTACTTC. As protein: CASSRVDSYEQYF.

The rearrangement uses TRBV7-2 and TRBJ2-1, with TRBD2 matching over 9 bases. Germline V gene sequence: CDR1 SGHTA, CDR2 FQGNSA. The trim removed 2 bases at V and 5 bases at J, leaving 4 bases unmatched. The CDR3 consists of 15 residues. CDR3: CASSLTGLANNEQFF. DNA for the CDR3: TGTGCCAGCAGCTTAACGGGACTAGCCAACAATGAGCAGTTCTTC.

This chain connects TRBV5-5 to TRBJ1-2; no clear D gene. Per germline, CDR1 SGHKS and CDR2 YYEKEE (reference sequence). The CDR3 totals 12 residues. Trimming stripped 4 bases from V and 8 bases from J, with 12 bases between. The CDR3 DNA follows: TGTGCCAGCAGCCTCGGACTGATAGGCTACACCTTC. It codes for CASSLGLIGYTF.

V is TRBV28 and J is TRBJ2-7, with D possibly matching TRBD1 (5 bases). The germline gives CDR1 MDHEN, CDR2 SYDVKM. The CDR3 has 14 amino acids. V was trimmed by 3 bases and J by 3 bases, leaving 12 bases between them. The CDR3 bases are TGTGCCAGCAGTTTTTGGCAGGGATTCTACGAGCAGTACTTC. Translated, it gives CASSFWQGFYEQYF.

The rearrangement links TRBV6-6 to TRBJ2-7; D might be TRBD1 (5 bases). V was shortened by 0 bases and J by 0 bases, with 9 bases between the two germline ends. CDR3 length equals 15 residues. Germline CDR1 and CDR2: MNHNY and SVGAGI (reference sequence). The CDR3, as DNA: TGTGCCAGCAGTTACTCGGTCGACAGCTCCTACGAGCAGTACTTC. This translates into CASSYSVDSSYEQYF.

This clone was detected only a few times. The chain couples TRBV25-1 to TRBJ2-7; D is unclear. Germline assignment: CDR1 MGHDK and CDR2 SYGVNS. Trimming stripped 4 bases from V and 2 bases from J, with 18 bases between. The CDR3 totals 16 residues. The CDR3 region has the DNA TGTGCCAGCAGTGCGGTGGGTGCTACTAAGACCTACGAGCAGTACTTC. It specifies CASSAVGATKTYEQYF.

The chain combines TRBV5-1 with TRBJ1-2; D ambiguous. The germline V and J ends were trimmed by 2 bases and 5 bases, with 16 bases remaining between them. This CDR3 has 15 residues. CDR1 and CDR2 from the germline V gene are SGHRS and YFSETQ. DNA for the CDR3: TGCGCCAGCAGCTTATACCGCCCCGGGGATTATGGCTACACCTTC. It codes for CASSLYRPGDYGYTF.

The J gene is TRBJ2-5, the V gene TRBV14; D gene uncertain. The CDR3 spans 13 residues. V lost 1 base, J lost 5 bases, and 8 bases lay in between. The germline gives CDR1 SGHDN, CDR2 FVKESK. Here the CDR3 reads CASSQGGPETQYF. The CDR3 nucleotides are TGTGCCAGCAGCCAAGGTGGCCCGGAGACCCAGTACTTC.